This T cell receptor beta chain appears in the sequencing data of a study of cytomegalovirus exposure and HLA in healthy donors. Study summary: Roughly 80 million unique TCRs from HLA-typed donors made up an early data release. Whole-study findings and limits: Most TCR sequences were uncommon, yet certain public TCRs appeared in many donors. It was assumed in the presence/absence analyses that sequencing depth was roughly uniform across donors. Fewer N-insertions (relative to the roughly 700-donor mean) were reportedly seen in an Asian-associated ancestry cluster in a later analysis.

Points on this clone: Its cognate antigen is unknown.

The V end lost 4 bases, the J end lost 0 bases, and 20 bases lay between the germline ends. Germline V gene sequence: CDR1 SGHDT, CDR2 YYEEEE. This CDR3 contains 18 residues. In the PCR, 60 Vbeta and 13 Jbeta primers were used. Some clones are missing from TCRdb's copy, which holds only in-frame ones; the method was immunoSEQ multiplex PCR. The data show about 120,000 clones, roughly 78% seen once. The chain couples TRBV5-6 to TRBJ1-3; possible D gene TRBD1, 6 bases. Material: PBMCs. The TCR was taken from a man aged 30 to 45 in good health and CMV-seropositive. CDR3 coding DNA: TGTGCCAGCAGCAAACAGGGTTGGCTCTTGAGCTCTGGAAACACCATATATTTT. Protein product: CASSKQGWLLSSGNTIYF.